The clone carrying this TCR beta chain turned up a few times. Its antigen is not known. The record originates from a study of T-cell reconstitution after alpha-beta-depleted transplantation in children. The study, taken as a whole, reports: At one year after transplant, newly produced T cells mostly accounted for T-cell counts and diversity. Where alpha-beta T cells came from about two months after transplant was reportedly several hundred expanded graft clones.

From germline, CDR1 is SGHRS and CDR2 YFSETQ. V lost 2 bases, J lost 5 bases, and 13 bases lay in between. The CDR3 spans 15 residues. Unique molecular identifiers were built into the TCRbeta library. One entry per CDR3 protein results from TCRdb running MiXCR on the PCR reads. The sample includes 500,000 to 600,000 distinct CDR3 sequences, 20% to 30% seen only once; the top ten take approximately 33%. This sequence was found in a boy under three years old with Wiskott-Aldrich syndrome, due to receive a stem cell transplant. The sequencing here drew on PBMCs, taken before TCRalphabeta/CD19-depleted stem cell transplant. This rearrangement joins TRBV5-1 to TRBJ2-2; D may be TRBD1 or TRBD2 (5 bases each). CDR3: CASSLAGTATGELFF. The DNA for the CDR3 is TGCGCCAGCAGCTTAGCCGGGACGGCAACCGGGGAGCTGTTTTTT. Combining the CDR3 with reference TRBV5-1 and TRBJ2-2 gives the whole variable domain KAGVTQTPRYLIKTRGQQVTLSCSPISGHRSVSWYQQTPGQGLQFLFEYFSETQRNKGNFPGRFSGRQFSNSRSEMNVSTLELGDSALYLCASSLAGTATGELFFGEGSRLTVL.